A selection of T cell receptor beta chains follows, all from one sample in a study of T cell responses to AZD1222 COVID-19 vaccine. Measured with immunoSEQ multiplex PCR; TCRdb has only the in-frame clones, and not every one. The sample shows roughly 180,000 clones, roughly 92% of them seen only once. This sample comprised peripheral blood, obtained 28 days after the second AZD1222 dose. These TCRs come from an adult who received the AZD1222 COVID-19 vaccine. The CDR3 runs from the conserved cysteine through the conserved F or W. A clone size is listed for some rows: how often the clone was seen (once, few, many), or a class if it is expanded.

V gene	clone size	J gene	CDR3 protein
TRBV2	NA	TRBJ2-7	CASIGQVSRGEQYF
TRBV3-1/TRBV3-2	NA	TRBJ1-1	CASSQPRSGVTEAFF
TRBV3-1/TRBV3-2	NA	TRBJ2-7	CASSQGYGSYEQYF
TRBV5-1	NA	TRBJ2-7	CASSPRDRAGEQYF
TRBV24-1	NA	TRBJ2-3	CATSDLSGGARDTQYF
TRBV9	many	TRBJ1-1	CASSPRGGSAEAFF
TRBV7-9	once	TRBJ2-3	CASSLYPERDTQYF
TRBV6-5	NA	TRBJ2-3	CASSYSGTDTQYF
TRBV7-2	NA	TRBJ1-3	CASSPYTSSGNTIYF
TRBV30	once	TRBJ2-5	CAGGPAHRKETQYF
TRBV5-4	NA	TRBJ2-1	CASSFGGLAGGTYNEQFF
TRBV27	NA	TRBJ1-1	CASSFKGGGEAFF
TRBV20-1	NA	TRBJ2-1	CSASRGYNEQFF
TRBV6-2/TRBV6-3	NA	TRBJ1-6	CASSSTGVLNSPLHF
TRBV7-3	NA	TRBJ2-2	CASSGPPRGPGELFF
TRBV11-2	NA	TRBJ2-7	CASSLAPGQGYEQYF
TRBV27	NA	TRBJ1-6	CASSPSGVLRYNSPLHF
TRBV6-1	NA	TRBJ1-6	CASSEIGKHSPLHF
TRBV6-2/TRBV6-3	NA	TRBJ2-5	CASSYTGVRETQYF
TRBV5-6	NA	TRBJ1-3	CASSFQEIQNTIYF
TRBV19	NA	TRBJ1-3	CASSVTGSSGNTIYF
TRBV18	once	TRBJ1-2	CASSPPVGGQDGYTF
TRBV7-6	NA	TRBJ2-3	CASSFNSGMDTQYF
TRBV5-1	NA	TRBJ1-4	CASSFGEKLFF
TRBV4-1	NA	TRBJ2-7	CASSHSQGGEGKPYEQYF
TRBV28	NA	TRBJ2-3	CASTRTGRAIDTQYF
TRBV6-5	NA	TRBJ1-1	CASSYQGVTEAFF
TRBV9	NA	TRBJ2-4	CASSVGDRLAKNIQYF
TRBV3-1/TRBV3-2	NA	TRBJ1-2	CASTRGAIYGYTF
TRBV7-7	NA	TRBJ1-1	CASSFAWNTEAFF